This TCR beta chain is drawn from a study of T cell responses to AZD1222 COVID-19 vaccine. Assay used: immunoSEQ multiplex PCR; TCRdb lists only in-frame clones, some missing. Here the sample spans fewer than 200,000 clones, 88% being singletons. Study results and caveats: Clonal diversity was possibly underestimated, and white British individuals and females predominated among donors.

The junction had 12 bases not matched to a gene; V was cut back by 4 bases and J by 6 bases. The length of the CDR3 is 15 residues. Germline V gene data show CDR1 as SGHRS and CDR2 as YFSETQ. Details on this clone: The antigen is not known.

The sequence was obtained from an adult who received the AZD1222 COVID-19 vaccine. The rearrangement links TRBV5-1 to TRBJ1-1; 7 nucleotides line up with TRBD1. The sequencing here drew on peripheral blood, taken 28 days after the second AZD1222 dose. The CDR3 spells CASSLQTGVISEAFF. The CDR3 nucleotides read TGCGCCAGCAGCCTGCAAACAGGGGTAATTTCTGAAGCTTTCTTT.